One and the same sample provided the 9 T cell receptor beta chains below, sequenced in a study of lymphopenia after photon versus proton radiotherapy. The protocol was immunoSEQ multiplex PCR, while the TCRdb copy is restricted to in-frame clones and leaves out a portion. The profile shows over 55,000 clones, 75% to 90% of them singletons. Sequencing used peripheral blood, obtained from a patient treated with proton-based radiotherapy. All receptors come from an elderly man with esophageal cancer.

This CDR3 reads CASSEFDGGYGHGYTF. DNA for the CDR3: TGTGCCAGCAGTGAATTTGATGGGGGGTATGGGCATGGCTACACCTTC. The chain employs TRBV25-1 and TRBJ1-2; TRBD1 might be the D (5 bases). This CDR3 contains 16 residues. V was trimmed by 1 base and J by 6 bases, leaving 18 bases between them. Germline-derived CDR1 and CDR2 are MGHDK and SYGVNS.

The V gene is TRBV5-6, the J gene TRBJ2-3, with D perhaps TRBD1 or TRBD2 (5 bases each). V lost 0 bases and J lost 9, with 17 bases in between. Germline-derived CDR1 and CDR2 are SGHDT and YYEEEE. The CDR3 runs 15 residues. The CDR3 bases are TGTGCCAGCAGCTTGGGCCAGGGACCCCCGTGGACGCAGTATTTT. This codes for CASSLGQGPPWTQYF. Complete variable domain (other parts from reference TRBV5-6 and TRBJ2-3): DAGVTQSPTHLIKTRGQQVTLRCSPKSGHDTVSWYQQALGQGPQFIFQYYEEEERQRGNFPDRFSGHQFPNYSSELNVNALLLGDSALYLCASSLGQGPPWTQYFGPGTRLTVL.

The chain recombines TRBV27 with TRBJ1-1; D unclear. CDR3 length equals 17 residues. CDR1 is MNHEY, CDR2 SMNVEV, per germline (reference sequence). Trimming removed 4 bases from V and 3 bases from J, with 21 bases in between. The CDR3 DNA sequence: TGTGCCAGCAGTTCCACCTACTCTAACAGATTAGACACTGAAGCTTTCTTT. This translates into CASSSTYSNRLDTEAFF.

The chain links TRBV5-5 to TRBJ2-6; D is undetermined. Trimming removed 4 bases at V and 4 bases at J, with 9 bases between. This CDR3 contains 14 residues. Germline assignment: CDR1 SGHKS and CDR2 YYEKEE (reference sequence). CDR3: CASSPSPGANVLTF. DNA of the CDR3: TGTGCCAGCAGCCCCAGTCCAGGGGCCAACGTCCTGACTTTC. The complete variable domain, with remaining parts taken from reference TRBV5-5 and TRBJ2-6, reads DAGVTQSPTHLIKTRGQQVTLRCSPISGHKSVSWYQQVLGQGPQFIFQYYEKEERGRGNFPDRFSARQFPNYSSELNVNALLLGDSALYLCASSPSPGANVLTFGAGSRLTVL.

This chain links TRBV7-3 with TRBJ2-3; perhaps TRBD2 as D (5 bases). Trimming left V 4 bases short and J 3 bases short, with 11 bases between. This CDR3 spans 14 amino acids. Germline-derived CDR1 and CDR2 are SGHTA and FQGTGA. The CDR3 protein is CASSSGLETDTQYF. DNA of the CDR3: TGTGCCAGCAGCTCTGGACTGGAAACAGATACGCAGTATTTT.

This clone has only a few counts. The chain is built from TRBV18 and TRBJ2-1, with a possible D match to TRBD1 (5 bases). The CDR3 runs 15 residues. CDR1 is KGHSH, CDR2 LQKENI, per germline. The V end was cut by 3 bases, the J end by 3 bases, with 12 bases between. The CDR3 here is CASSPLQGDYNEQFF. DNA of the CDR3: TGTGCCAGCTCACCCTTACAAGGGGACTACAATGAGCAGTTCTTC.

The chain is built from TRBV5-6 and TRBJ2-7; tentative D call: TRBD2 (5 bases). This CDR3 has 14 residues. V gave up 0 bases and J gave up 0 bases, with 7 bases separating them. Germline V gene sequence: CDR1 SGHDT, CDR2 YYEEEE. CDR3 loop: CASSLAGSSYEQYF. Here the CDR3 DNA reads TGTGCCAGCAGCTTGGCGGGAAGCTCCTACGAGCAGTACTTC.

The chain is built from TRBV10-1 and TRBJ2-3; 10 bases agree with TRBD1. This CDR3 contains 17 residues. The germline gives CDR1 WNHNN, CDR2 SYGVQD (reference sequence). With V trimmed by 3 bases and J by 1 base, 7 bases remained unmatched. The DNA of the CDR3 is TGCGCCAGCAGTGATCCCTCCGGGACAGGGGGCACAGATACGCAGTATTTT. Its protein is CASSDPSGTGGTDTQYF.

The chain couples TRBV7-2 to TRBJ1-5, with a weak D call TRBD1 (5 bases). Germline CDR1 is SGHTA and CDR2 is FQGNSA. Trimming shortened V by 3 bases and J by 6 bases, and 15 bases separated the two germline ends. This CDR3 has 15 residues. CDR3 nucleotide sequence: TGTGCCAGCAGCTTCGATGGGGGGTTCGGTCAGCCCCAGCATTTT. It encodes CASSFDGGFGQPQHF.